Sequencing of this T cell receptor (beta chain) was carried out in a study of T cell responses to AZD1222 COVID-19 vaccine. Assay: immunoSEQ multiplex PCR; the TCRdb copy retains only in-frame clones and omits some. The sample has about 31,000 clones, 70% to 90% seen once. Second-dose intervals near 4 or 12 weeks were combined. A note on this clone: No antigen is known for it.

Study observations and caveats: Seropositive at baseline were only a handful of AZD1222 recipients.

With 2 bases removed from V and 2 bases from J, the gap between germline ends came to 10 bases. Germline V gene data show CDR1 as MNHEY and CDR2 as SMNVEV (reference sequence). There are 14 residues in the CDR3. Material: peripheral blood, obtained 28 days after the second AZD1222 dose. This clonotype originated in an adult who received the AZD1222 COVID-19 vaccine. The rearrangement uses TRBV27 and TRBJ2-7; D possibly matches TRBD1 or TRBD2 (5 bases each). In DNA form, the CDR3 reads TGTGCCAGCAGTTTACGAGGGGTTGCCTACGAGCAGTACTTC. Its translation: CASSLRGVAYEQYF.